Following are 27 T cell receptor beta chains from one sample sequenced in a study of blood T cell repertoires in COVID-19. Libraries were prepared by immunoSEQ multiplex PCR; TCRdb keeps only in-frame clonotypes and omits some of them. The table has 220,000 or so clones, about four fifths seen once. The material sequenced was PBMCs or T cells enriched from blood (not recorded which). Receptors were obtained from a woman in her forties who had recovered from COVID-19.

This clone was seen a few times. The J gene is TRBJ2-4, the V gene TRBV4-1, with D tentatively TRBD2 (5 bases). The CDR3 is 15 amino acids. From germline, CDR1 is MGHRA and CDR2 YSYEKL. Trimming left V 1 base short and J 2 bases short, with 9 bases between. DNA of the CDR3: TGCGCCAGCAGCCAAGGTACTAGAACCAAAAACATTCAGTACTTC. This gives the protein CASSQGTRTKNIQYF.

V and J are TRBV5-4 and TRBJ2-2; possible D gene TRBD1, 6 bases. With 4 bases removed from V and 1 base from J, the gap between germline ends came to 11 bases. Germline V gene sequence: CDR1 SGHNT, CDR2 YYREEE (reference sequence). The CDR3 totals 15 residues. For the CDR3, the DNA is TGTGCCAGCAGCCGGGACACAGTGAACACCGGGGAGCTGTTTTTT. Its translation is CASSRDTVNTGELFF.

This chain joins TRBV14 and TRBJ2-2; the D is unclear. Trimming shortened V by 1 base and J by 8 bases, and 8 bases separated the two germline ends. This CDR3 comprises 13 residues. CDR1 is SGHDN, CDR2 FVKESK, per germline. This CDR3 is CASSQVDWGELFF. The DNA of the CDR3 is TGTGCCAGCAGCCAAGTCGACTGGGGGGAGCTGTTTTTT. Full variable domain (rest looked up from reference TRBV14 and TRBJ2-2): EAGVTQFPSHSVIEKGQTVTLRCDPISGHDNLYWYRRVMGKEIKFLLHFVKESKQDESGMPNNRFLAERTGGTYSTLKVQPAELEDSGVYFCASSQVDWGELFFGEGSRLTVL.

This clone was seen a few times. V is TRBV7-9 and J is TRBJ2-7, with D maybe TRBD1 (6 bases). V shed 4 bases and J shed 2 bases, with 18 bases lying between them. CDR1 is SEHNR and CDR2 is FQNEAQ in the germline V gene (reference sequence). This CDR3 is built from 16 residues. The CDR3 region has the DNA TGTGCCAGCAGCTCCCATGGGGGCCTCGGCACCTACGAGCAGTACGTC. It codes for CASSSHGGLGTYEQYV.

The chain has TRBV2 and TRBJ1-2, with a weak D call TRBD1 (6 bases). Germline-derived CDR1 and CDR2 are SNHLY and FYNNEI. The CDR3 totals 14 residues. V gave up 2 bases and J gave up 0 bases, with 7 bases separating them. The CDR3 is CASSERTANYGYTF. CDR3 coding DNA: TGTGCCAGCAGTGAAAGGACAGCTAACTATGGCTACACCTTC.

CDR3 sequence reads: CASSFNRIQTGELFF. Here the CDR3 DNA reads TGTGCCAGCAGTTTTAACAGGATCCAAACCGGGGAGCTGTTTTTT. The gene calls are TRBV28 and TRBJ2-2; maybe TRBD1 (5 bases). Germline V gene sequence: CDR1 MDHEN, CDR2 SYDVKM. This CDR3 has 15 amino acids. V was clipped by 3 bases and J by 5 bases, with 13 bases between them.

CDR3 region: CASSPQDREAFF. The CDR3 coding sequence is TGTGCCAGCAGTCCGCAAGACAGGGAAGCTTTCTTT. The chain joins TRBV13 to TRBJ1-1; TRBD1 might be the D (6 bases). CDR1 and CDR2 (germline): PRHDT, FYEKMQ (reference sequence). The germline V and J ends were trimmed by 6 bases and 8 bases, with 13 bases remaining between them. There are 12 residues in the CDR3.

This sequence joins TRBV12-3 or TRBV12-4 and TRBJ1-6; tentative D call: TRBD1 (6 bases). Deletions cut 1 base from V and 11 bases from J, with 6 bases between. This CDR3 has 12 amino acids. CDR3 in amino acids: CASSLEGAPLHF. The CDR3 DNA sequence: TGTGCCAGCAGTTTAGAGGGGGCACCCCTCCACTTT.

This clone was picked up one time. The V call is TRBV10-3, the J call TRBJ1-1; no firm D call. Germline V lookup: CDR1 ENHRY, CDR2 SYGVKD. This CDR3 is 13 amino acids long. Trimming stripped 3 bases from V and 1 base from J, with 6 bases between. In DNA form, the CDR3 reads TGTGCCATCAGTGACACTGAGAACACTGAAGCTTTCTTT. This sequence encodes CAISDTENTEAFF.

This clone was detected only a few times. The chain recombines TRBV27 with TRBJ1-2; 9 nucleotides match TRBD1. CDR1 MNHEY and CDR2 SMNVEV come from the germline V gene (reference sequence). There are 16 residues in the CDR3. The V segment lost 5 bases and the J segment 6 bases; nucleotides outside the gene matches: 13. The CDR3 sequence is CASSPHRDRVVHGYTF. The CDR3 nucleotides read TGTGCCAGCAGTCCCCACCGGGACAGGGTAGTGCATGGCTACACCTTC.

The V gene is TRBV3-1 (or the pseudogene TRBV3-2), the J gene TRBJ2-2; D call uncertain. In germline, CDR1 is LGHDT, CDR2 YNNKEL (reference sequence). The CDR3 runs 14 residues. V shed 6 bases and J shed 6 bases, with 14 bases lying between them. Written as DNA, the CDR3 is TGTGCCAGCAGTAGAATTCCCCAGGCCGGGGAGCTGTTTTTT. Translated, it gives CASSRIPQAGELFF.

About this clone: Germline is not matched at one junction end, which may reflect a read error. The V call is TRBV7-9, the J call TRBJ2-5; D might be TRBD1 or TRBD2, each matching 5 bases. There are 14 residues in the CDR3. CDR1 and CDR2 from the germline V gene are SEHNR and FQNEAQ (reference sequence). The CDR3, as DNA: TGTGCCAGCAGTTTAGCGTCTGGGGCTGAGACCCAGTACTTC. Residues: CASSLASGAETQYF.

This clone was counted between two and nine times. The chain couples TRBV27 to TRBJ1-5; D possibly corresponds to TRBD1 (5 bases). Trimming took 5 bases from V and 1 from J, leaving 18 bases between them. The germline V gene has CDR1 MNHEY and CDR2 SMNVEV (reference sequence). This CDR3 spans 17 amino acids. The CDR3 here is CASSPRLGGISNQPQHF. The CDR3 DNA follows: TGTGCCAGCAGTCCCCGACTGGGGGGAATCAGCAATCAGCCCCAGCATTTT.

The gene calls are TRBV5-1 and TRBJ2-3, with 13 nucleotides matching TRBD2. The CDR3 extends over 16 amino acids. CDR1 and CDR2 (germline): SGHRS, YFSETQ. The V segment lost 4 bases and the J segment 4 bases; nucleotides outside the gene matches: 6. CDR3 residues: CASSPGLAGISDTQYF. Here the CDR3 DNA reads TGCGCCAGCAGCCCGGGACTAGCGGGAATTTCAGATACGCAGTATTTT. The whole variable domain, filled in from reference TRBV5-1 and TRBJ2-3, reads KAGVTQTPRYLIKTRGQQVTLSCSPISGHRSVSWYQQTPGQGLQFLFEYFSETQRNKGNFPGRFSGRQFSNSRSEMNVSTLELGDSALYLCASSPGLAGISDTQYFGPGTRLTVL.

The chain uses TRBV27 and TRBJ2-1; tentative D call: TRBD2 (6 bases). The CDR3 covers 14 residues. The ends were cut back, 7 bases at V and 9 bases at J, with 19 bases in the middle. Germline values: CDR1 MNHEY, CDR2 SMNVEV (reference sequence). The chain's CDR3 is CASTKGTSRSEQFF. The CDR3 nucleotides read TGTGCCAGCACGAAGGGAACTAGCCGATCTGAGCAGTTCTTC.

The V and J genes are TRBV14 and TRBJ2-6; 8 bases map to TRBD2. Germline V gives CDR1 SGHDN, CDR2 FVKESK. The CDR3 extends over 17 amino acids. The V and J ends lost 4 bases and 0 bases, in that order; junction bases with no gene match: 5. The CDR3 DNA is TGTGCCAGCAGCCCACTAGCGGAGAGCTCTGGGGCCAACGTCCTGACTTTC. It is translated as CASSPLAESSGANVLTF.

The chain combines TRBV5-6 with TRBJ2-7; 8 positions match TRBD2. CDR1 and CDR2 from the germline V gene are SGHDT and YYEEEE. There are 16 residues in the CDR3. V lost 4 bases, J lost 5 bases, and 14 bases stayed unmatched. The CDR3 region is CASSHITTSGGNEQYF. In DNA, the CDR3 is TGTGCCAGCAGCCATATAACAACTAGCGGTGGGAACGAGCAGTACTTC.

On this clone itself: Other DNA sequences in this sample translate to the same CDR3. The chain couples TRBV4-1 to TRBJ1-6; D remains ambiguous. This CDR3 has 16 residues. Trimming stripped 0 bases from V and 0 bases from J, with 6 bases between. Germline V CDR1 and CDR2: MGHRA, YSYEKL. The CDR3 nucleotides read TGCGCCAGCAGCCAAGAAGGGAGCTCCTATAATTCACCCCTCCACTTT. Translation gives CASSQEGSSYNSPLHF.

The chain couples TRBV23-1 to TRBJ2-7; no clear D gene. TRBV23-1 is an ORF for which the function is uncertain. V dropped 0 bases and J dropped 4 bases, with 10 bases sitting between them. The CDR3 length is 14 residues. Written as DNA, the CDR3 is TGCGCCAGCAGTCAATCCGTAGAAACTTACGAGCAGTACGTC. It encodes CASSQSVETYEQYV.

In its sample, this clone was seen a few times. This chain links TRBV10-3 with TRBJ2-7, with D perhaps matching TRBD1 (5 bases). This CDR3 contains 11 residues. Trimming removed 6 bases at V and 6 bases at J, with 9 bases between. Germline V lookup: CDR1 ENHRY, CDR2 SYGVKD. The CDR3: CAISPGFEQYF. The CDR3 DNA reads as TGTGCCATCAGCCCAGGGTTCGAGCAGTACTTC.

This chain uses TRBV19 with TRBJ1-5, with 7 bases lining up with TRBD1. The CDR3 is made up of 16 amino acids. Germline V gene lookup returns CDR1 LNHDA and CDR2 SQIVND (reference sequence). After removal of 2 bases from V and 0 bases from J, the junction contained 4 bases not matched to a gene. The CDR3 bases are TGTGCCAGTAGTATAAGGGGGCTTTATAGCAATCAGCCCCAGCATTTT. Encoded protein: CASSIRGLYSNQPQHF. Based on the CDR3 plus reference TRBV19 and TRBJ1-5, the full variable domain is DGGITQSPKYLFRKEGQNVTLSCEQNLNHDAMYWYRQDPGQGLRLIYYSQIVNDFQKGDIAEGYSVSREKKESFPLTVTSAQKNPTAFYLCASSIRGLYSNQPQHFGDGTRLSIL.

This chain joins TRBV15 and TRBJ1-1, with D perhaps matching TRBD1 (6 bases). Between the trimmed V and J ends, which lost 3 bases and 2 bases, there was a span of 16 bases. There are 16 residues in the CDR3. Germline assignment: CDR1 LNHNV and CDR2 YYDKDF (reference sequence). CDR3 nucleotides: TGTGCCACCAGCAGCCCAGGGGCGGCCTCCAACACTGAAGCTTTCTTT. This codes for CATSSPGAASNTEAFF.

This clone was seen ten or more times. The chain combines TRBV7-9 with TRBJ2-1; TRBD1 agrees at 7 bases. This CDR3 has 15 residues. Germline V CDR1 and CDR2: SEHNR, FQNEAQ (reference sequence). With 3 bases clipped from V and 6 bases from J, the junction kept 8 bases outside the gene matches. In DNA form, the CDR3 reads TGTGCCAGCAGCTTTTTTACGGGACAGTTCAATGAGCAGTTCTTC. Protein product: CASSFFTGQFNEQFF.

The chain joins TRBV28 to TRBJ2-7; the match to TRBD2 covers 8 bases. Trimming removed 7 bases from V and 3 bases from J; junction bases left unmatched: 5. The CDR3 loop spans 13 amino acids. Germline lookup yields CDR1 MDHEN and CDR2 SYDVKM. This CDR3 reads CASMVAGSYEQYF. The CDR3 bases are TGTGCCAGCATGGTAGCGGGAAGCTACGAGCAGTACTTC.

The V gene is TRBV28, the J gene TRBJ2-7; 11 bases are a match to TRBD1. Losses at the gene ends were 5 bases for V and 3 bases for J; bases not matched to a gene: 6. The CDR3 length is 15 residues. The V gene's germline CDR1 is MDHEN and CDR2 SYDVKM. Here the CDR3 reads CASSTPGTGGYEQYF. CDR3 in DNA: TGTGCCAGCAGTACCCCCGGGACAGGGGGCTACGAGCAGTACTTC.

A single count supports this clone. This sequence joins TRBV7-9 and TRBJ2-7, with 10 bases matching TRBD2. V trimming: 3 bases; J trimming: 3 bases; junction bases outside the gene matches: 2. The CDR3 spans 14 residues. CDR1 is SEHNR and CDR2 is FQNEAQ in the germline V gene (reference sequence). The CDR3 is CASSFASGSYEQYV. The CDR3 DNA reads TGTGCCAGCAGCTTCGCTAGCGGGAGCTACGAGCAGTACGTC.

The chain employs TRBV7-2 and TRBJ1-3; 10 nucleotides align to TRBD1. The CDR3 runs to 14 residues. Germline V lookup: CDR1 SGHTA, CDR2 FQGNSA. With V trimmed by 4 bases and J by 8 bases, 5 bases remained unmatched. The CDR3 region has the DNA TGTGCCAGCAGCTCCGGGACAGGGGAATACACCATATATTTT. This encodes CASSSGTGEYTIYF.